What follows are 9 T cell receptor beta chains derived from one specimen sequenced in a study of T-cell reconstitution after alpha-beta-depleted transplantation in children. Preparation of the TCRbeta library was carried out with unique molecular identifiers. MiXCR, run by TCRdb on the PCR reads, gives a single entry per CDR3 protein. The sample lists under 300,000 distinct CDR3 sequences; around 9.7% were seen once. The sample in question was PBMCs from the stem cell graft donor, obtained from the stem cell graft. These receptors were obtained from a human donor who donated a stem cell graft to a child with SCID.

This clonotype was picked up many times. The chain combines TRBV20-1 with TRBJ1-1, with D possibly matching TRBD1 (6 bases). The CDR3 spans 14 residues. The germline CDR1 and CDR2 sequences are DFQATT and SNEGSKA (reference sequence). Between the trimmed V and J ends, which lost 1 base and 4 bases, there was a span of 13 bases. CDR3 nucleotide sequence: TGCAGTGCTAGAGTCCCCAAAGGGGGCACTGAAGCTTTCTTT. Its translation is CSARVPKGGTEAFF.

This clonotype was picked up many times. The chain carries TRBV11-2 and TRBJ2-6; D tentatively reads TRBD1 or TRBD2 (6 bases each). CDR1 is SGHAT and CDR2 is FQNNGV in the germline V gene. This CDR3 is 19 amino acids long. Trimming took off 7 bases at V and 3 bases at J, with 25 bases between the two ends. The CDR3, as DNA: TGTGCCAGCAAGGACGGGGGCGAGTGGGGCCGTAATGGGGCCAACGTCCTGACTTTC. Its translation: CASKDGGEWGRNGANVLTF.

This clonotype was picked up many times. This sequence joins TRBV20-1 and TRBJ2-5, with 9 bases identical to TRBD1. Unmatched junction bases numbered 3, after V lost 0 bases and J lost 1 base. Germline lookup yields CDR1 DFQATT and CDR2 SNEGSKA (reference sequence). The length of the CDR3 is 15 residues. As DNA, the CDR3 is TGCAGTGCTAGAGATGGGGGACAGGGCCAAGAGACCCAGTACTTC. Its protein product is CSARDGGQGQETQYF.

This clonotype was detected many times. The chain employs TRBV5-1 and TRBJ2-4; 9 nucleotides match TRBD1. With 4 bases clipped from V and 8 bases from J, the junction kept 7 bases outside the gene matches. The germline V gene encodes CDR1 SGHRS and CDR2 YFSETQ. The CDR3 loop spans 14 amino acids. The CDR3 reads CASSDATGGDIQYF. Written as DNA, the CDR3 is TGCGCCAGCAGCGATGCAACAGGGGGCGACATTCAGTACTTC.

This clonotype was observed at least ten times. The V call is TRBV3-1, the J call TRBJ2-7; no clear D. Per germline, CDR1 LGHDT and CDR2 YNNKEL (reference sequence). Trimming removed 3 bases at V and 4 bases at J, with 7 bases between. The CDR3 covers 12 residues. In DNA form, the CDR3 reads TGTGCCAGCAGCCAGTCACGATACGAGCAGTACTTC. This encodes CASSQSRYEQYF.

This clonotype showed up many times. This chain uses TRBV10-3 with TRBJ1-6; 9 nucleotides align to TRBD1. CDR1 is ENHRY, CDR2 SYGVKD, per germline. The CDR3 spans 16 residues. The V segment lost 4 bases and the J segment 9 bases; nucleotides outside the gene matches: 10. This CDR3 reads CAISATRDRDGSPLHF. DNA of the CDR3: TGTGCCATCAGTGCCACCCGGGACAGGGATGGTTCACCCCTCCACTTT.

This clonotype was seen many times. V usage is TRBV5-1 and J usage is TRBJ1-1; no clear D gene. CDR1 and CDR2 from the germline V gene are SGHRS and YFSETQ. Trimming removed 4 bases from V and 1 base from J, with 11 bases in between. The CDR3 contains 14 residues. The CDR3 protein is CASSQDPQNTEAFF. The CDR3 DNA reads TGCGCCAGCAGCCAGGACCCCCAGAACACTGAAGCTTTCTTT. Full variable domain (rest looked up from reference TRBV5-1 and TRBJ1-1): KAGVTQTPRYLIKTRGQQVTLSCSPISGHRSVSWYQQTPGQGLQFLFEYFSETQRNKGNFPGRFSGRQFSNSRSEMNVSTLELGDSALYLCASSQDPQNTEAFFGQGTRLTVV.

This chain uses TRBV19 with TRBJ2-5; possible D gene TRBD1, 6 bases. V was cut by 7 bases and J by 5 bases, with 17 bases left in between. Germline-derived CDR1 and CDR2 are LNHDA and SQIVND (reference sequence). The CDR3 extends over 14 amino acids. The DNA of the CDR3 is TGTGCCAGTACCCTTACAGGGCAGGACGAGACCCAGTACTTC. Encoded protein: CASTLTGQDETQYF.

This clonotype was counted many times. V is TRBV12-3 or TRBV12-4 and J is TRBJ2-7; weak D call: TRBD1 (5 bases). V lost 6 bases, J lost 2 bases, and 14 bases lay in between. The CDR3 is 14 amino acids. The CDR3 DNA is TGTGCCAGCAGCCTTCTAGACAGTCCCTACGAGCAGTACTTC. Residues: CASSLLDSPYEQYF.